Listed here are 28 T cell receptor beta chains from one sample, sequenced in a study of T cell clonality in common variable immunodeficiency. Study-wide points: Fewer deletions and N-nucleotide insertions were reportedly seen in common variable immunodeficiency TCR beta sequences.

Only in-frame clones appear in the TCRdb table, and some are missing; sequencing was by immunoSEQ multiplex PCR. This sample has over 30,000 clones, each found more than once. No antigen is known for these receptors. The specimen was peripheral blood mononuclear cells. The receptors were sampled from a human donor with common variable immunodeficiency.

The sample holds many counts of this clone. An end of the junction differs from the germline gene, which may be a read error. The sequence runs out 3 residues before the end of the CDR3; the remainder is reconstructed from the germline J gene. The chain couples TRBV7-6 to TRBJ2-3; D is ambiguous. CDR1 and CDR2 (germline): SGHVS, FNYEAQ. CDR3 length: 12 amino acids. CDR3 residues: CASSLGAETQYF. The sequenced part of the CDR3 DNA is TGTGCCAGCAGCTTAGGGGCAGAAACG.

This clone has at least ten counts. The read gets to within 3 residues of the CDR3 end, and the germline J gene fills in the rest. V is TRBV7-3 and J is TRBJ2-7; 9 bases match TRBD2. V trimming: 2 bases; J trimming: 1 base; junction bases outside the gene matches: 3. The CDR3 totals 15 residues. Per germline, CDR1 SGHTA and CDR2 FQGTGA. The CDR3 bases that were read are TGTGCCAGCAGCTTAGGTAGCGGGGGATCCTACGAG. Translation gives CASSLGSGGSYE. The full-length CDR3 reads as CASSLGSGGSYEQYF.

This clone was found many times. The sequenced part of the CDR3 DNA is TGTGCCAGCAGCTTAGTTGGAGCGGGCACTGAA. This sequence encodes CASSLVGAGTE. The whole CDR3 is CASSLVGAGTEAFF. This chain uses TRBV11-2 with TRBJ1-1; D not resolved. The read finishes 3 residues shy of the CDR3 end, and the germline J gene is used to complete it. Deletions cut 1 base from V and 4 bases from J, with 10 bases between. CDR3 size: 14 residues. Germline V gene sequence: CDR1 SGHAT, CDR2 FQNNGV.

As to this clone: Sequencing ends 3 residues short of the CDR3 end; the germline J gene provides the rest. The chain recombines TRBV7-8 with TRBJ2-2; TRBD1 matches at 10 bases. The CDR3 consists of 16 residues. Germline V CDR1 and CDR2: SGHVS, FQNEAQ. J gave up 6 bases and V 0 bases, and 4 bases lay outside the gene matches. The CDR3 loop is CASSLADRGLAGELFF. The CDR3 DNA, read in part, is TGTGCCAGCAGCTTAGCCGACAGGGGGCTGGCCGGGGAG.

This clone was seen a few times. The read ends 3 residues before the CDR3 terminus; that terminus is restored from the germline J gene. The chain combines TRBV6-2 or TRBV6-3 with TRBJ2-3, with D perhaps TRBD2 (6 bases). Per the germline V gene, CDR1 is MNHEY and CDR2 is SVGEGT. This CDR3 contains 16 residues. V gave up 0 bases and J gave up 4 bases, with 14 bases separating them. Partial CDR3 DNA: TGTGCCAGCAGTTACTCCGGGGCTAGCGACCCAGATACG. Translated: CASSYSGASDPDT. In full, the CDR3 reads CASSYSGASDPDTQYF.

The sample holds many counts of this clone. Coverage ceases 3 residues before the CDR3 finishes, and the germline J gene fills in the end. J is TRBJ2-3 and V is TRBV7-2; D is perhaps TRBD1 (6 bases). Germline V gene sequence: CDR1 SGHTA, CDR2 FQGNSA. Between the trimmed V and J ends, which lost 6 bases and 6 bases, there was a span of 19 bases. The CDR3 is 15 amino acids. Here the CDR3 reads CASRKKVGGWDTQYF. CDR3 bases read: TGTGCCAGCAGGAAAAAAGTAGGGGGTTGGGATACG.

This clone was recorded many times. The DNA ends 3 residues before the CDR3 does, and the rest of the CDR3 is filled in from the germline J gene. The chain has TRBV5-5 and TRBJ2-5, with 8 bases lining up with TRBD2. Germline assignment: CDR1 SGHKS and CDR2 YYEKEE (reference sequence). Unmatched junction bases numbered 8, after V lost 5 bases and J lost 5 bases. The CDR3 length is 14 residues. The DNA read from the CDR3 is TGTGCCAGCAGTTGGGCGGGAGGTTTGGAGACC. Translation: CASSWAGGLET. The entire CDR3 sequence reads CASSWAGGLETQYF. The full variable domain, in which reference TRBV5-5 and TRBJ2-5 provide the parts outside the CDR3, is DAGVTQSPTHLIKTRGQQVTLRCSPISGHKSVSWYQQVLGQGPQFIFQYYEKEERGRGNFPDRFSARQFPNYSSELNVNALLLGDSALYLCASSWAGGLETQYFGPGTRLLVL.

This clone appeared a few times. Read coverage stops 3 residues before the CDR3 terminus; the germline J gene supplies the remainder. The chain combines TRBV14 with TRBJ2-7; no firm D call. This CDR3 spans 14 amino acids. The V gene lost 1 base and the J gene lost 4 bases, with 11 bases spanning the gap. Germline CDR1 reads SGHDN; CDR2 reads FVKESK. The CDR3 sequence is CASSQASVRYEQYF. The covered CDR3 bases are TGTGCCAGCAGCCAAGCATCCGTCAGGTACGAG.

This clone occurred many times. The CDR3 end lies 3 residues beyond the end of the read and is filled in from the germline J gene. This chain connects TRBV2 to TRBJ2-1; 9 bases match TRBD1. This CDR3 region has 14 residues. Trimming took 5 bases from V and 8 from J; bases not matched to a gene: 7. The germline CDR1 and CDR2 sequences are SNHLY and FYNNEI. This chain's CDR3 is CASSYRDRDYEQFF. CDR3 bases read: TGTGCCAGCAGTTACCGGGACAGGGATTATGAG. The full variable domain, in which reference TRBV2 and TRBJ2-1 provide the parts outside the CDR3, is EPEVTQTPSHQVTQMGQEVILRCVPISNHLYFYWYRQILGQKVEFLVSFYNNEISEKSEIFDDQFSVERPDGSNFTLKIRSTKLEDSAMYFCASSYRDRDYEQFFGPGTRLTVL.

In its sample, this clone is medium-sized. The CDR3 end is not reached by the read, which stops 3 residues before it; the germline J gene fills it in. The genes are TRBV28 and TRBJ2-4; 8 positions match TRBD1. The CDR3 length is 13 residues. Germline V gene lookup returns CDR1 MDHEN and CDR2 SYDVKM. The CDR3 reads CASSTRDRRFQYF. CDR3 DNA (partial): TGTGCCAGCAGTACTCGGGACAGGCGCTTT. The full variable domain, with the rest looked up from reference TRBV28 and TRBJ2-4, is DVKVTQSSRYLVKRTGEKVFLECVQDMDHENMFWYRQDPGLGLRLIYFSYDVKMKEKGDIPEGYSVSREKKERFSLILESASTNQTSMYLCASSTRDRRFQYFGAGTRLSVL.

This clone was observed at least ten times. Read coverage stops 3 residues before the CDR3 terminus; the germline J gene supplies the remainder. The genes are TRBV19 and TRBJ2-1, with 11 bases matching TRBD2. This CDR3 contains 16 residues. Trimming cost V 4 bases and J 5 bases; bases outside gene matches: 7. CDR1 LNHDA and CDR2 SQIVND come from the germline V gene (reference sequence). Partial CDR3 DNA: TGTGCCAGTAGTACGAGACTAGCGGGATCTCACAATGAG. Translating gives CASSTRLAGSHNE. The whole CDR3 region reads CASSTRLAGSHNEQFF.

This clone has at least ten counts. Coverage ceases 3 residues before the CDR3 finishes, and the germline J gene fills in the end. The J gene is TRBJ2-1, the V gene TRBV24-1, with D perhaps matching TRBD2 (5 bases). Germline assignment: CDR1 KGHDR and CDR2 SFDVKD. V lost 0 bases and J lost 9, with 8 bases in between. The CDR3 has 13 amino acids. The DNA read from the CDR3 is TGTGCCACCAGTGATTTGGAGGGCTTTGAG. As protein: CATSDLEGFE. The full-length CDR3 reads as CATSDLEGFEQFF.

This clone showed up many times. The read gets to within 3 residues of the CDR3 end, and the germline J gene fills in the rest. This sequence joins TRBV5-5 and TRBJ2-7; D is ambiguous. Germline loops: CDR1 SGHKS, CDR2 YYEKEE (reference sequence). V was shortened by 0 bases and J by 0 bases, with 10 bases between the two germline ends. The CDR3 length is 15 residues. CDR3: CASSLEPGPSYEQYF. The part of the CDR3 DNA that was read is TGTGCCAGCAGCTTGGAACCGGGTCCCTCCTACGAG.

In its sample, this clone was seen a few times. The read ends 3 residues shy of where the CDR3 ends; the end is completed using the germline J gene. The chain couples TRBV6-2 or TRBV6-3 to TRBJ2-7; 8 nucleotides match TRBD1. J lost 3 bases, V lost 10 bases, and 5 bases had no gene match. The CDR3 sequence is 12 residues long. Per germline, CDR1 MNHEY and CDR2 SVGEGT. CDR3 bases read: TGTGCCACCGCGGACAGGGTCTACGAG. This encodes CATADRVYE. The full CDR3 reads CATADRVYEQYF.

The CDR3: CASMRGPGNKTQYF. The sequenced part of the CDR3 DNA is TGTGCCAGCATGCGGGGCCCAGGTAATAAGACC. J is TRBJ2-5 and V is TRBV2, with D possibly being TRBD2 (6 bases). The read halts 3 residues ahead of the CDR3 end, with the missing end drawn from the germline J gene. The germline CDR1 and CDR2 sequences are SNHLY and FYNNEI. The CDR3 is 14 amino acids. Trimming took 7 bases from V and 6 from J, leaving 18 bases between them.

This clone was seen only a few times. The read finishes 3 residues shy of the CDR3 end, and the germline J gene is used to complete it. This rearrangement joins TRBV7-2 to TRBJ2-7; 13 bases agree with TRBD2. The CDR3 covers 14 residues. The germline V gene has CDR1 SGHTA and CDR2 FQGNSA. Germline trimming cut 5 bases from V and 4 bases from J; bases unmatched to any gene: 2. The sequenced CDR3 bases are TGTGCCAGCAGCCCGGGACTAGCGGGGTACGAG. Protein product: CASSPGLAGYE. The complete CDR3 sequence is CASSPGLAGYEQYF.

About this clone: The CDR3 end lies 3 residues beyond the end of the read and is filled in from the germline J gene. V gene TRBV7-3 combines with J gene TRBJ2-7; TRBD2 agrees at 10 bases. With 2 bases clipped from V and 6 bases from J, the junction kept 7 bases outside the gene matches. Germline CDR1 is SGHTA and CDR2 is FQGTGA. The length of the CDR3 is 15 residues. CDR3 bases read: TGTGCCAGCAGCTTAGGAGGGCTAGCGGGAGCCGAG. Its translation is CASSLGGLAGAE. The whole CDR3 protein is CASSLGGLAGAEQYF.

This clone occurred many times. The CDR3 end lies 3 residues beyond the end of the read and is filled in from the germline J gene. The rearrangement joins TRBV10-3 to TRBJ2-1; TRBD1 might be the D (6 bases). The CDR3 runs 14 residues. V dropped 4 bases and J dropped 4 bases, with 11 bases sitting between them. Germline V CDR1 and CDR2: ENHRY, SYGVKD. The CDR3 here is CAISGLQGYNEQFF. Incomplete CDR3 DNA: TGTGCCATCAGTGGGCTACAGGGATACAATGAG.

This clone appeared a few times. The read gets to within 3 residues of the CDR3 end, and the germline J gene fills in the rest. The chain combines TRBV11-1 with TRBJ2-7, with unresolved D. The V end was cut by 5 bases, the J end by 6 bases, with 11 bases between. This CDR3 region has 12 residues. In germline, CDR1 is SGHAT, CDR2 FQDESV (reference sequence). Partial CDR3 DNA: TGTGCCAGCAGCCTAACCGATTCCGAG. Translating gives CASSLTDSE. The full CDR3 protein is CASSLTDSEQYF.

This clone has only a few counts. With a far larger clone one base away, a read error is the likely cause. The DNA ends 3 residues before the CDR3 does, and the rest of the CDR3 is filled in from the germline J gene. The rearrangement uses TRBV2 and TRBJ1-6; D possibly corresponds to TRBD1 (5 bases). The length of the CDR3 is 15 residues. Germline CDR1 reads SNHLY; CDR2 reads FYNNEI. Trimming removed 6 bases from V and 9 bases from J, with 18 bases in between. The part of the CDR3 DNA that was read is TGTGCCAGCAGCTTAGACGTGCAGGGCTCTTCACCC. It translates to CASSLDVQGSSP. The whole CDR3 sequence reads CASSLDVQGSSPLHF.

This clone was seen at least ten times. The read ends 3 residues early relative to the CDR3; the germline J gene fills the gap. The V and J genes are TRBV5-6 and TRBJ2-1; TRBD2 agrees at 9 bases. Germline V CDR1 and CDR2: SGHDT, YYEEEE. V was pared by 2 bases and J by 3 bases, with 3 bases of the junction left unmatched. This CDR3 contains 15 residues. CDR3 amino acids: CASSLPSGDYNEQFF. The DNA read from the CDR3 is TGTGCCAGCAGCTTACCTAGCGGGGACTACAATGAG. Drawing the rest from reference TRBV5-6 and TRBJ2-1, the complete variable domain is DAGVTQSPTHLIKTRGQQVTLRCSPKSGHDTVSWYQQALGQGPQFIFQYYEEEERQRGNFPDRFSGHQFPNYSSELNVNALLLGDSALYLCASSLPSGDYNEQFFGPGTRLTVL.

On this clone itself: The observed sequence ends 3 residues before the CDR3 terminus, with the missing tail filled in from the germline J gene. This sequence joins TRBV7-3 and TRBJ2-1; TRBD2 matches at 11 bases. The ends lost 8 bases at V and 5 bases at J; junction bases unmatched: 2. The germline V gene has CDR1 SGHTA and CDR2 FQGTGA. This CDR3 contains 13 residues. CDR3 in amino acids: CASGLAGNNEQFF. The covered CDR3 bases are TGTGCCAGCGGACTAGCGGGTAACAATGAG.

This clone was counted only a few times. The read finishes 3 residues shy of the CDR3 end, and the germline J gene is used to complete it. J is TRBJ2-7 and V is TRBV30; 9 positions agree with TRBD1. Losses at the gene ends were 5 bases for V and 2 bases for J; bases not matched to a gene: 22. The CDR3 length is 19 residues. Germline loops: CDR1 GTSNPN, CDR2 SVGIG (reference sequence). The DNA read from the CDR3 is TGTGCCTGGGCCCCGAGAGCTGGGTTAGGGACAGGGATTCCCTACGAG. Protein: CAWAPRAGLGTGIPYE. The CDR3 in full is CAWAPRAGLGTGIPYEQYF.

Note on this clone: The read ends 3 residues before the CDR3 terminus; that terminus is restored from the germline J gene. This chain connects TRBV11-2 to TRBJ2-3, with D maybe TRBD2 (7 bases). The CDR3 sequence is 15 residues long. The V gene lost 4 bases and the J gene lost 4 bases, with 15 bases spanning the gap. Germline CDR1 and CDR2: SGHAT and FQNNGV. The CDR3 protein is CASSWGGRTADTQYF. The covered CDR3 bases are TGTGCCAGCAGCTGGGGGGGGCGGACGGCAGATACG.

A few counts support this clone. The CDR3 end lies 3 residues beyond the end of the read and is filled in from the germline J gene. V gene TRBV19 combines with J gene TRBJ2-7, with 7 bases fitting TRBD1. Germline loops: CDR1 LNHDA, CDR2 SQIVND (reference sequence). V shed 1 base and J 3 bases; nucleotides not matched to a gene: 6. The CDR3 has 15 amino acids. The sequenced CDR3 bases are TGTGCCAGTAGTATAGCCAGGGGGATCGGCTACGAG. It codes for CASSIARGIGYE. The CDR3 reads in full as CASSIARGIGYEQYF.

This clone is deemed medium-sized. The read ends 3 residues before the CDR3 terminus; that terminus is restored from the germline J gene. The chain recombines TRBV15 with TRBJ2-1; TRBD1 aligns across 7 bases. The germline V gene has CDR1 LNHNV and CDR2 YYDKDF (reference sequence). The junction had 7 bases not matched to a gene; V was cut back by 5 bases and J by 6 bases. CDR3 length equals 14 residues. The covered CDR3 bases are TGTGCCACCAGCCGGGACAGCATAGGCAATGAG. Its translation: CATSRDSIGNE. The whole CDR3 is CATSRDSIGNEQFF.

For this clone: Only one base separates this from a far larger clonotype, so it likely reflects a read error. The CDR3 is cut off 3 residues early in the read; its end comes from the germline J gene. The chain is built from TRBV11-3 and TRBJ2-7; 9 positions agree with TRBD1. Unmatched junction bases numbered 2, after V lost 3 bases and J lost 2 bases. CDR3 length equals 14 residues. Germline V gene data show CDR1 as SGHNT and CDR2 as YENEEA. The part of the CDR3 DNA that was read is TGTGCCAGCAGCTTGGGACAGGGACCCTACGAG. Amino acid sequence: CASSLGQGPYE. The full-length CDR3 reads as CASSLGQGPYEQYF.

Note on this clone: The read terminates 3 residues before the CDR3 end, so the remaining end is supplied by the germline J gene. The chain is built from TRBV7-9 and TRBJ1-4; 9 bases line up with TRBD1. Losses at the gene ends were 4 bases for V and 5 bases for J; bases not matched to a gene: 5. This CDR3 comprises 15 residues. CDR1 and CDR2 (germline): SEHNR, FQNEAQ (reference sequence). The covered CDR3 bases are TGTGCCAGCAGCTCTGGACAGGGGAGGAATGAAAAA. This encodes CASSSGQGRNEK. The entire CDR3 protein is CASSSGQGRNEKLFF.